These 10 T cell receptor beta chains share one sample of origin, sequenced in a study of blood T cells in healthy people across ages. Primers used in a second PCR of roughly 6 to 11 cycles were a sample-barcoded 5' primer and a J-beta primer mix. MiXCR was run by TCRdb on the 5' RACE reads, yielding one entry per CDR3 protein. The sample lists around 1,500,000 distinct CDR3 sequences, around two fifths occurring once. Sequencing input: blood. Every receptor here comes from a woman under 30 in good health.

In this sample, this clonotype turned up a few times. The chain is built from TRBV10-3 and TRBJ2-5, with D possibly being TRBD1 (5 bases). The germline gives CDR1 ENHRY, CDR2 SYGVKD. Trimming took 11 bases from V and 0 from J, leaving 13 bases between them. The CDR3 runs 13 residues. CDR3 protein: CAAGSGYQETQYF. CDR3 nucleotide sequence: TGTGCCGCAGGGTCCGGATACCAAGAGACCCAGTACTTC.

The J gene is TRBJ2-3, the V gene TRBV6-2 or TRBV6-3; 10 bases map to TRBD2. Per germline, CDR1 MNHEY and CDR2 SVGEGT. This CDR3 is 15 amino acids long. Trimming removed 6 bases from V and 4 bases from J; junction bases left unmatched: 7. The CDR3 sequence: CASSNSGGFSDTQYF. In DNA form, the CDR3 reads TGTGCCAGCAGCAATAGCGGGGGGTTCTCAGATACGCAGTATTTT.

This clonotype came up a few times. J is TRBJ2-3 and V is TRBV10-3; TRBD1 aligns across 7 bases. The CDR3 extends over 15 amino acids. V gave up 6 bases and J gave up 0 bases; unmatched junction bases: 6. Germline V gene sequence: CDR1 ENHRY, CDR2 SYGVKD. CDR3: CAIRATGVSTDTQYF. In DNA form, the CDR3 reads TGTGCCATCAGGGCCACAGGGGTTAGCACAGATACGCAGTATTTT.

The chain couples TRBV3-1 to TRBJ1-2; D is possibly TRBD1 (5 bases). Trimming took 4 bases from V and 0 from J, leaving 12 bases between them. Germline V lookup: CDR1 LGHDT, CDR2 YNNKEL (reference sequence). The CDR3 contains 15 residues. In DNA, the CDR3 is TGTGCCAGCAGCCTAGACTTGGGGGCTAACTATGGCTACACCTTC. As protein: CASSLDLGANYGYTF.

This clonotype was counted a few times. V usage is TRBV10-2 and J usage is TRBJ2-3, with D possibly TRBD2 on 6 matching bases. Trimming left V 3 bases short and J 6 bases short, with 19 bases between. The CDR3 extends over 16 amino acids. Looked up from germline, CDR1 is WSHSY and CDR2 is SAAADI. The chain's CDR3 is CASSDRGIKKADTQYF. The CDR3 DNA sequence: TGCGCCAGCAGTGACCGGGGGATTAAAAAGGCGGATACGCAGTATTTT.

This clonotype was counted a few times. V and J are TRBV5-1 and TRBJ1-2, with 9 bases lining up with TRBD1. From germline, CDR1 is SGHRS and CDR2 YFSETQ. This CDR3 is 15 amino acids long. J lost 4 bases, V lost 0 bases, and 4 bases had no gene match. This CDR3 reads CASSLEGQGVYGYTF. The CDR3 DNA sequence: TGCGCCAGCAGCTTGGAGGGACAGGGAGTCTATGGCTACACCTTC.

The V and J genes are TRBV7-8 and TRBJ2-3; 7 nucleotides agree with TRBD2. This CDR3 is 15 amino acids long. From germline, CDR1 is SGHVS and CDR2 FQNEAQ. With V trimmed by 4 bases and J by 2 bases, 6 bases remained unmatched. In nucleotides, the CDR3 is TGTGCCAGCAGCTCAATGGGAGGGGACACAGATACGCAGTATTTT. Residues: CASSSMGGDTDTQYF.

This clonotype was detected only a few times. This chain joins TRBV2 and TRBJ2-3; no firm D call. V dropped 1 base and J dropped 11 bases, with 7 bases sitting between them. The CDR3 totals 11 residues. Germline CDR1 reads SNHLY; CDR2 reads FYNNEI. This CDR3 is CASSEGQMQYF. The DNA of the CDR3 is TGTGCCAGCAGTGAAGGTCAGATGCAGTATTTT.

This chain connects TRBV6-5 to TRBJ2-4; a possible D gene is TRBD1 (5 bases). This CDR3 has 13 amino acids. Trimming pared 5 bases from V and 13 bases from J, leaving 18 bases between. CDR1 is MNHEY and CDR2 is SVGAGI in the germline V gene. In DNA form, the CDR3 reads TGTGCCAGCAGTCCGGACACCTACAATGAGCAGTACTTC. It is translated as CASSPDTYNEQYF.

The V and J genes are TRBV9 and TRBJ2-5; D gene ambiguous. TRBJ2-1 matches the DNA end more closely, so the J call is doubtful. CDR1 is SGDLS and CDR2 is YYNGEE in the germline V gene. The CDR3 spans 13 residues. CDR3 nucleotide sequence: TGTGCCAGCAGCGTAGAGGCAGAAGAGACCCAGTTCTTC. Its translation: CASSVEAEETQFF.